This entry lists 21 T cell receptor beta chains sequenced from one sample in a study of identical twins (dated by TCRdb to between 2015 and 2016). The library was obtained by 5' RACE. The reads were generated on an Illumina HiSeq 2000. TCRdb trimmed public reads at Q25 via fastp, called clones via MiXCR and kept in-frame beta chains. Each CDR3 protein appears once, grouped with its most common genes and DNA. The sample contains roughly 720,000 distinct CDR3 sequences, over 15% of them found a single time. Around 13% of the sample is in the top ten clones. The data also belong to a second study, concerning T cells expressing NK-cell markers.

Sequences were obtained from PBMCs. The source of these receptors is a woman under 30 in good health.

V and J are TRBV11-2 and TRBJ2-2, with unresolved D. The germline V and J ends were trimmed by 1 base and 6 bases, with 9 bases remaining between them. The CDR3 length is 14 residues. Germline loops: CDR1 SGHAT, CDR2 FQNNGV. CDR3 residues: CASSLGPRSGELFF. In DNA form, the CDR3 reads TGTGCCAGCAGCTTAGGGCCTCGGTCCGGGGAGCTGTTTTTT.

The chain has TRBV11-2 and TRBJ1-2, with D hard to call. Trimming took 3 bases from V and 6 from J, leaving 11 bases between them. The germline gives CDR1 SGHAT, CDR2 FQNNGV. The CDR3 loop spans 13 amino acids. The CDR3: CASSLGARDGYTF. CDR3 DNA: TGTGCCAGCAGCTTGGGCGCGAGGGATGGCTACACCTTC.

The chain couples TRBV29-1 to TRBJ2-1, with TRBD1 matching over 7 bases. The CDR3 extends over 12 amino acids. The germline V gene encodes CDR1 SQVTM and CDR2 ANQGSEA. The CDR3, as DNA: TGCGGGACCCACAGGGGTTACAATGAGCAGTTCTTC. Protein: CGTHRGYNEQFF.

This sequence joins TRBV5-1 and TRBJ2-2; the D is unclear. The CDR3 sequence is 16 residues long. V shed 4 bases and J shed 0 bases, with 13 bases lying between them. CDR1 SGHRS and CDR2 YFSETQ come from the germline V gene. CDR3 sequence reads: CASSPLGVANTGELFF. The DNA for the CDR3 is TGCGCCAGCAGCCCCCTTGGCGTCGCGAACACCGGGGAGCTGTTTTTT.

V usage is TRBV7-9 and J usage is TRBJ2-5, with 8 nucleotides matching TRBD1. The germline CDR1 and CDR2 sequences are SEHNR and FQNEAQ (reference sequence). CDR3 length: 16 residues. V lost 5 bases and J lost 1; bases outside the gene matches: 9. The CDR3 sequence: CASSGGFRGLQETQYF. In DNA, the CDR3 is TGTGCCAGCAGCGGGGGATTCAGGGGGCTCCAAGAGACCCAGTACTTC.

In its sample, this clonotype was seen a few times. The rearrangement joins TRBV6-5 to TRBJ2-3, with 7 bases lining up with TRBD2. Trimming removed 2 bases from V and 3 bases from J; junction bases left unmatched: 5. The CDR3 is 15 residues long. Germline V CDR1 and CDR2: MNHEY, SVGAGI. CDR3 coding DNA: TGTGCCAGCAGTTACGTGGGGGAGGGTACAGATACGCAGTATTTT. This gives the protein CASSYVGEGTDTQYF.

This clonotype has more than one count but fewer than ten. CDR3 sequence (DNA): TGCGCCAGCTCCTTCCGCAGGGGGGATGGCTACACCTTC. It specifies CASSFRRGDGYTF. The V call is TRBV5-1, the J call TRBJ1-2; TRBD1 matches 7 bases. Germline V gene lookup returns CDR1 SGHRS and CDR2 YFSETQ. With V trimmed by 7 bases and J by 6 bases, 9 bases remained unmatched. The CDR3 length is 13 residues.

This clonotype came up a few times. This chain uses TRBV9 with TRBJ2-3, with 9 bases fitting TRBD2. CDR1 is SGDLS and CDR2 is YYNGEE in the germline V gene. CDR3 length: 16 amino acids. The V segment lost 2 bases and the J segment 3 bases; nucleotides outside the gene matches: 7. The CDR3 coding sequence is TGTGCCAGCAGCGTGGGGGCACTAGCGGGTACAGATACGCAGTATTTT. Translation: CASSVGALAGTDTQYF.

The V gene is TRBV20-1, the J gene TRBJ2-1, with TRBD2 identical over 10 bases. Germline V gene data show CDR1 as DFQATT and CDR2 as SNEGSKA (reference sequence). The CDR3 is made up of 14 amino acids. J gave up 6 bases and V 3 bases, and 5 bases lay outside the gene matches. Here the CDR3 DNA reads TGCAGTGCTAGGGGGAGCGGGAGGGGCAATGAGCAGTTCTTC. Translating gives CSARGSGRGNEQFF.

V is TRBV27 and J is TRBJ2-4; D not certain. CDR3 length: 13 residues. V gave up 3 bases and J gave up 3 bases, with 6 bases separating them. Germline values: CDR1 MNHEY, CDR2 SMNVEV (reference sequence). CDR3 bases: TGTGCCAGCAGTTTTTCAGGCAAAAACATTCAGTACTTC. Translating gives CASSFSGKNIQYF.

In this sample, this clonotype turned up a few times. The rearrangement uses TRBV20-1 and TRBJ2-3; 9 bases match TRBD1. Germline CDR1 reads DFQATT; CDR2 reads SNEGSKA (reference sequence). V shed 0 bases and J 6 bases; nucleotides not matched to a gene: 10. The CDR3 has 16 amino acids. CDR3 residues: CSARDRGQGSSDTQYF. In DNA, the CDR3 is TGCAGTGCTAGAGATCGAGGACAGGGGAGTTCGGATACGCAGTATTTT.

The chain has TRBV5-5 and TRBJ2-1, with TRBD1 matching over 9 bases. CDR3 length: 14 residues. Trimming removed 5 bases from V and 7 bases from J; junction bases left unmatched: 7. CDR1 and CDR2 (germline): SGHKS, YYEKEE (reference sequence). This CDR3 is CASSTTGGGNEQFF. CDR3 nucleotides: TGTGCCAGCAGTACCACAGGGGGCGGGAATGAGCAGTTCTTC.

V gene TRBV4-3 combines with J gene TRBJ2-3; no clear D gene. Trimming removed 0 bases at V and 6 bases at J, with 13 bases between. The CDR3 has 15 amino acids. Per the germline V gene, CDR1 is LGHNA and CDR2 is YSLEER. The CDR3 loop reads CASSQDLAAMDTQYF. The CDR3, as DNA: TGCGCCAGCAGCCAAGATCTCGCCGCCATGGATACGCAGTATTTT.

The chain links TRBV12-3 or TRBV12-4 to TRBJ2-7; D uncertain. The CDR3 spans 13 residues. With 5 bases removed from V and 5 bases from J, the gap between germline ends came to 13 bases. CDR3 nucleotide sequence: TGTGCCAGCAGTATACTACAGAGACACGAGCAGTACTTC. Its translation: CASSILQRHEQYF.

The CDR3 nucleotides read TGTGCCAGCAGCCTAAGACCGAGGGGGAGAAGCTCCTACAATGAGCAGTTCTTC. Its translation is CASSLRPRGRSSYNEQFF. This chain connects TRBV7-3 to TRBJ2-1, with D maybe TRBD1 (6 bases). Germline CDR1 SGHTA, CDR2 FQGTGA. V was trimmed by 5 bases and J by 0 bases, leaving 20 bases between them. The CDR3 consists of 18 residues.

This clonotype was counted between two and nine times. The V call is TRBV6-5, the J call TRBJ1-2; D not certain. Germline assignment: CDR1 MNHEY and CDR2 SVGAGI. V was shortened by 0 bases and J by 0 bases, with 14 bases between the two germline ends. The CDR3 is 17 amino acids. The DNA for the CDR3 is TGTGCCAGCAGTTACTCGACTGTATCTTATTCTAACTATGGCTACACCTTC. Protein product: CASSYSTVSYSNYGYTF.

This clonotype came up once. V is TRBV12-3 or TRBV12-4 and J is TRBJ2-3; weak D call: TRBD2 (6 bases). Trimming removed 7 bases from V and 10 bases from J, with 15 bases in between. This CDR3 comprises 12 residues. The DNA of the CDR3 is TGTGCCAGCACCCTCCCAACGGGAGCGCAGTATTTT. As protein: CASTLPTGAQYF.

A few counts support this clonotype. This chain uses TRBV3-1 with TRBJ1-2; no clear D gene. V was pared by 4 bases and J by 10 bases, with 19 bases between. This CDR3 spans 14 amino acids. The germline CDR1 and CDR2 sequences are LGHDT and YNNKEL (reference sequence). The CDR3 DNA sequence: TGTGCCAGCAGCCGCTCCGACGCCAGGAGTTACTACACCTTC. Encoded protein: CASSRSDARSYYTF. The whole variable domain, filled in from reference TRBV3-1 and TRBJ1-2, reads DTAVSQTPKYLVTQMGNDKSIKCEQNLGHDTMYWYKQDSKKFLKIMFSYNNKELIINETVPNRFSPKSPDKAHLNLHINSLELGDSAVYFCASSRSDARSYYTFGSGTRLTVV.

The chain uses TRBV20-1 and TRBJ1-1; D is uncertain. Looked up from germline, CDR1 is DFQATT and CDR2 is SNEGSKA (reference sequence). Trimming shortened V by 0 bases and J by 6 bases, and 20 bases separated the two germline ends. The CDR3 sequence is 16 residues long. CDR3 DNA: TGCAGTGCTAGAGATCTCTGGACGACGGGAGGTTCTGAAGCTTTCTTT. This gives the protein CSARDLWTTGGSEAFF.

The chain has TRBV20-1 and TRBJ1-2, with D unresolved. Trimming left V 7 bases short and J 3 bases short, with 18 bases between. Germline CDR1 DFQATT, CDR2 SNEGSKA (reference sequence). This CDR3 has 14 amino acids. CDR3 sequence: CSVNGRLNYYGYTF. CDR3 bases: TGCAGTGTTAACGGCAGGCTAAATTACTATGGCTACACCTTC.

The genes are TRBV6-6 and TRBJ1-1; perhaps TRBD1 as D (5 bases). Per germline, CDR1 MNHNY and CDR2 SVGAGI (reference sequence). The CDR3 consists of 12 residues. V dropped 6 bases and J dropped 7 bases, with 12 bases sitting between them. CDR3 sequence (DNA): TGTGCCAGCAGGCGGCGGGGGAGTGAAGCTTTCTTT. Translating gives CASRRRGSEAFF.